This T cell receptor beta chain was sequenced for a study of shared clonotypes between healthy human individuals. CDR1 and CDR2 from the germline V gene are LNHDA and SQIVND (reference sequence). This CDR3 has 15 residues. Trimming cost V 6 bases and J 4 bases; bases outside gene matches: 8. Using immunoSEQ multiplex PCR, the repertoire was profiled, and TCRdb retains in-frame clones only, with some absent. The table has over 1.4 million clones, around 95% seen once. The chain is built from TRBV19 and TRBJ2-1; 8 bases map to TRBD2. This clonotype was obtained from a man aged 30-40 years in good health. The sequenced sample was naive CD4+ T cells sorted from blood. Sample subset: CD45RA+ positively selected. The CDR3 sequence is CASSRLASQYNEQFF. CDR3 coding DNA: TGTGCCAGTAGCAGACTAGCGTCTCAGTACAATGAGCAGTTCTTC.